The sequence of this T cell receptor beta chain was determined in a study of blood T cells in healthy people across ages. The study, taken as a whole, reports: Long-lived and aged donors differed, with more naive CD4+ cells and higher diversity in the long-lived.

A second about 7 to 11 cycle PCR used barcoded and J-beta primers. TCRdb passed the 5' RACE reads through MiXCR, listing each CDR3 protein once. The data show about 750,000 distinct CDR3 sequences, roughly 50% seen once. This clonotype was counted a few times. Antigen specificity is unknown. There are 14 residues in the CDR3. Germline CDR1 is DFQATT and CDR2 is SNEGSKA (reference sequence). The V end lost 5 bases, the J end lost 5 bases, and 18 bases lay between the germline ends. Sample donors were healthy Caucasian individuals that came from Russia, aged roughly 6 to 100. The sequenced material came from blood. This receptor was taken from an elderly man in good health. This chain uses TRBV20-1 with TRBJ2-5; D is perhaps TRBD1 (5 bases). The CDR3 spells CSAQDSFKGETQYF. CDR3 DNA: TGCAGTGCTCAAGACAGCTTTAAGGGGGAGACCCAGTACTTC.